The clone carrying this T cell receptor (beta chain) was picked up a small number of times. TCRdb redid the calling of the reads with MiXCR, one entry per CDR3 protein. The table records approximately 630,000 distinct CDR3 sequences, approximately 24% of them present only once. This entry belongs to a study of T cell repertoires in cytomegalovirus infection. Study in general: Through public TCR beta signatures, both CMV infection and matching HLA type were indicated.

Looked up from germline, CDR1 is MGHRA and CDR2 is YSYEKL. Unmatched junction bases numbered 13, after V lost 0 bases and J lost 1 base. The CDR3 extends over 19 amino acids. The chain is built from TRBV4-1 and TRBJ2-5, with 8 bases fitting TRBD2. This sequence was found in a human donor in good health (CMV status not recorded). Some clones in this sample may be carry-over from other donors' samples. Material for sequencing was CD8+ T cells from PBMCs. In DNA, the CDR3 is TGCGCCAGCAGCCAAGATGACCGAGAGACTAGCGTCCTCCAAGAGACCCAGTACTTC. Protein sequence: CASSQDDRETSVLQETQYF.